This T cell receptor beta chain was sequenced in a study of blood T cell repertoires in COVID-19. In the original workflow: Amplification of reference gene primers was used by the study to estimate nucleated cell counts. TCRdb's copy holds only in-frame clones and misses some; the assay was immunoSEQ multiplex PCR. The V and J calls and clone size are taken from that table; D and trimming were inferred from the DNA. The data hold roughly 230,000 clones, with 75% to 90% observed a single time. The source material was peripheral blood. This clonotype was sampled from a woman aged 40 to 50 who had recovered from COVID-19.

The CDR3 loop reads CASRAHQNYGYTF. Written as DNA, the CDR3 is TGTGCCAGCAGAGCCCATCAAAACTATGGCTACACCTTC. This chain joins TRBV27 and TRBJ1-2; D is ambiguous. Germline V gene sequence: CDR1 MNHEY, CDR2 SMNVEV (reference sequence). The V end was cut by 6 bases, the J end by 2 bases, with 10 bases between. This CDR3 is built from 13 residues.